This T cell receptor (beta chain) was recorded in a study of T cells in Graves' hyperthyroidism and ophthalmopathy. This clonotype was recorded at least ten times. Per germline, CDR1 LGHDT and CDR2 YNNKEL (reference sequence). V was clipped by 1 base and J by 4 bases, with 7 bases between them. The CDR3 extends over 13 amino acids. Exclusion of a patient resulted from uncontrolled infection, other autoimmune disease, pregnancy or lactation. There were TCR beta CDR3 regions amplified from RNA transcripts. With the HTBI primer set, the TCR CDR3 went through a first round of RT-PCR. TCRdb redid the calling of the multiplex PCR reads with MiXCR, one entry per CDR3 protein. The profile shows 450,000 to 550,000 distinct CDR3 sequences, around 22% of them singletons.

This chain joins TRBV3-1 and TRBJ1-2; D is ambiguous. The sequencing input was blood. The receptor was derived from a woman in her twenties or thirties with Graves' ophthalmopathy. The DNA for the CDR3 is TGTGCCAGCAGCCAAGCTCAGGTCTATGGCTACACCTTC. This codes for CASSQAQVYGYTF.